Listed here is a single T cell receptor beta chain. This CDR3 is also generated by other DNA sequences in the sample. The data were obtained in a study of blood T cell repertoires in COVID-19. The CDR3 contains 14 residues. Germline CDR1 reads KGHSH; CDR2 reads LQKENI. V trimming: 3 bases; J trimming: 3 bases; junction bases outside the gene matches: 4. In the original processing: Estimates of nucleated cell counts were drawn from the amplification of reference gene primers. The protocol was immunoSEQ multiplex PCR, while the TCRdb copy is restricted to in-frame clones and leaves out a portion. The DNA gave D and trimming, while V, J and clone size come from that table. The data show roughly 320,000 clones, around 87% seen once.

The rearrangement links TRBV18 to TRBJ2-7; TRBD1 matches 8 bases. The TCR originated in a man between 65 and 80 years old with acute or convalescent COVID-19. The sample taken for sequencing was peripheral blood. The CDR3 nucleotides read TGTGCCAGCTCACCCGGGACAGGTAGCTACGAGCAGTACTTC. Translation: CASSPGTGSYEQYF.